This TCR beta chain comes out of a study of radiotherapy plus CTLA-4 blockade in lung cancer (dated by TCRdb to 2016 to 2019). Some background on the complete study: Among enrolled patients, 15% to 20% had an objective response and 31% reached disease control. What the research found in general, with its limitations: TCR clones derived from tumors expanded in peripheral blood after treatment with radiotherapy and ipilimumab. The strongest predictors of response, as reported, were early dynamic changes in blood T cell clones along with a rise in serum interferon-beta after radiation.

The CDR3 runs 12 residues from the cysteine to the phenylalanine. Only CDR3 DNA is held: 36 bases, read in frame from base 1. CDR1 and CDR2 were assigned from the germline V gene as SQVTM and ANQGSEA. Comments on this clone: Its specific antigen is unknown. No base-level quality is on record; no much larger clone is a single base apart.

In this study, focal radiation therapy paired with CTLA-4 blockade (ipilimumab) was tested in patients who had chemo-refractory metastatic non-small-cell lung cancer. The library was generated by the immunoSEQ multiplex PCR assay. TCRdb mirrors the immuneACCESS table, restricted to in-frame sequences. Some clones are absent from its copies; in checked studies, under half trace to an unresolved V gene, and the reason for the others is unknown. In this sample the table shows about 120,000 clones, 78% of which occur a single time. The top ten clones comprise about 5% of the sample. The sequencing here drew on peripheral blood, taken from a patient treated with radiotherapy plus ipilimumab. The receptor's source is a human donor with non-small cell lung cancer who had a partial response to radiotherapy plus ipilimumab. The chain is made from TRBV29-1 and TRBJ2-7; the central 7 bases match TRBD1. The CDR3 loop reads CGHGTASSEQYF. The sequenced DNA is TGCGGCCACGGGACAGCCTCATCCGAGCAGTACTTC.